Here is one T cell receptor (beta chain) with its context. This specimen belongs to a study of blood T cell repertoires in COVID-19. Original processing notes: The authors estimated nucleated cell counts from reference gene primer amplification. Here immunoSEQ multiplex PCR was the method, and the copy in TCRdb shows in-frame clones only, minus some. V, J and clone size are those of that table, while D and trimming were read from the DNA. The sample includes 70,000 to 100,000 clones, approximately 81% seen only once; the top ten take around a sixth. Looked up from germline, CDR1 is SGHVS and CDR2 is FQNEAQ. The CDR3 extends over 16 amino acids. The germline V and J ends were trimmed by 5 bases and 2 bases, with 18 bases remaining between them.

The J gene is TRBJ1-2, the V gene TRBV7-8, with D possibly matching TRBD1 (5 bases). The sample taken for sequencing was peripheral blood. This sequence originates from a woman aged 80 or over with acute or convalescent COVID-19. CDR3 in amino acids: CASSPEQRGGNYGYTF. CDR3 nucleotide sequence: TGTGCCAGCAGCCCAGAACAGCGGGGGGGGAACTATGGCTACACCTTC.